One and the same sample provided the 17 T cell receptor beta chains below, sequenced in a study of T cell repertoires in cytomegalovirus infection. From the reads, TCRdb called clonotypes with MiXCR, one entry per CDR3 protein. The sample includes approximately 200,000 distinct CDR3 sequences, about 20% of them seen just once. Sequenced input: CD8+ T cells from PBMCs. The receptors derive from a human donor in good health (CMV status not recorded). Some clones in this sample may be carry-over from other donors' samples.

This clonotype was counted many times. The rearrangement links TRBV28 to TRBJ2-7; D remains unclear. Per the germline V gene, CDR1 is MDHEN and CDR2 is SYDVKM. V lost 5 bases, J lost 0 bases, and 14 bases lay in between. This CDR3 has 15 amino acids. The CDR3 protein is CASSHDMGFSYEQYF. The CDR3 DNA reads TGTGCCAGCAGTCACGACATGGGGTTCTCCTACGAGCAGTACTTC.

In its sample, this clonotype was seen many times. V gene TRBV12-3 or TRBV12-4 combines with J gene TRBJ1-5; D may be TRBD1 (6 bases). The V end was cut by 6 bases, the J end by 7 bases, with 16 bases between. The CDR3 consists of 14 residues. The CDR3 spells CASSSGGGQQPQHF. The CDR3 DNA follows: TGTGCCAGCAGCAGTGGGGGGGGGCAACAGCCCCAGCATTTT.

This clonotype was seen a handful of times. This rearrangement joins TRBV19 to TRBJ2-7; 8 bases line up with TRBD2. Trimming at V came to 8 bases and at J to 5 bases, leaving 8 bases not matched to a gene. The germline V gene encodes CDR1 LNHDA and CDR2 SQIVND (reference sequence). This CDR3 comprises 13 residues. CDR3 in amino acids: CASGPGLANEQYF. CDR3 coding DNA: TGTGCCAGTGGGCCCGGACTAGCAAACGAGCAGTACTTC.

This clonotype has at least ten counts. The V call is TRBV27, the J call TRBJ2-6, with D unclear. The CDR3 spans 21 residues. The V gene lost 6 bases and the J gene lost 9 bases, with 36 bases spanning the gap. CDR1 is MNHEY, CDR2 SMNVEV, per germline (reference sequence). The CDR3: CASSQISRLTPKPHNHNVLTF. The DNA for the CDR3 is TGTGCCAGCAGCCAGATCAGTCGGCTCACTCCAAAACCCCACAACCACAACGTCCTGACTTTC. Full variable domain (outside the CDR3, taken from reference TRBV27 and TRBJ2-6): EAQVTQNPRYLITVTGKKLTVTCSQNMNHEYMSWYRQDPGLGLRQIYYSMNVEVTDKGDVPEGYKVSRKEKRNFPLILESPSPNQTSLYFCASSQISRLTPKPHNHNVLTFGAGSRLTVL.

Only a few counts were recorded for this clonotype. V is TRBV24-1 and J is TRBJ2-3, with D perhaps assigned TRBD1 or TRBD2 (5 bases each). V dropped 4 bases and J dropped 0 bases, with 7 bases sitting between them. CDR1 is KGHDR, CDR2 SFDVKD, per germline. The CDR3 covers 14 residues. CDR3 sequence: CATSEGDSTDTQYF. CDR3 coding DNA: TGTGCCACCAGTGAGGGGGACAGCACAGATACGCAGTATTTT.

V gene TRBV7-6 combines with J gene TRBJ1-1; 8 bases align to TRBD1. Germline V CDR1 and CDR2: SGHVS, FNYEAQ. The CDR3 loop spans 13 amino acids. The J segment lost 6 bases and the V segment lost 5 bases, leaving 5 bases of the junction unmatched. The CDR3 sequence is CASSPGTGPEAFF. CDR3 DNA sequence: TGTGCCAGCAGCCCCGGGACAGGACCTGAAGCTTTCTTT.

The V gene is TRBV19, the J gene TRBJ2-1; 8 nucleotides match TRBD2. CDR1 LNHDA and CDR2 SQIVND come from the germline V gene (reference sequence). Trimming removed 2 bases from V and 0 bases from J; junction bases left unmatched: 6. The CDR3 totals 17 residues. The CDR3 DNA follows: TGTGCCAGTAGTATATATGGCGGGGGGCTCTCCTACAATGAGCAGTTCTTC. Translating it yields CASSIYGGGLSYNEQFF.

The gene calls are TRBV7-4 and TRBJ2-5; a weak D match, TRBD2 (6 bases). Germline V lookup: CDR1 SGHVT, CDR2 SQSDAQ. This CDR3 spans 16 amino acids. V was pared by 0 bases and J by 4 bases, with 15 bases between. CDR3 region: CASSLAPAAGGETQYF. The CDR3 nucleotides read TGTGCCAGCAGCTTAGCTCCGGCAGCCGGGGGAGAGACCCAGTACTTC.

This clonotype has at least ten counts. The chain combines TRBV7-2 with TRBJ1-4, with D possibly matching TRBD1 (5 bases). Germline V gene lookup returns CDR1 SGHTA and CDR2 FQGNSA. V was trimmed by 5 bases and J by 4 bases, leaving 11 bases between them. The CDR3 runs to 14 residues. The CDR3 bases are TGTGCCAGCAGCCGGTGGGGGGATAATGAAAAACTGTTTTTT. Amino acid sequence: CASSRWGDNEKLFF.

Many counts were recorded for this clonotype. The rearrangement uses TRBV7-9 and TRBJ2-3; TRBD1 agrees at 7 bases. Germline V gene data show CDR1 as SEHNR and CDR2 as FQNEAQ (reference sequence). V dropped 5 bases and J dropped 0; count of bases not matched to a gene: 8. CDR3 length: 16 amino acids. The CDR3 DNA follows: TGTGCCAGCAGCACCAGGACAGGCTCTAGCACAGATACGCAGTATTTT. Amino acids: CASSTRTGSSTDTQYF.

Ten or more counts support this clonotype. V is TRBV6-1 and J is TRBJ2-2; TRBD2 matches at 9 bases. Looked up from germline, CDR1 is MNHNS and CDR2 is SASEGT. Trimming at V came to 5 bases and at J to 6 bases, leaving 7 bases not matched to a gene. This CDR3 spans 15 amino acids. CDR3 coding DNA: TGTGCCAGCAGTCCCATTGCGGGGGGGCCCGGGGAGCTGTTTTTT. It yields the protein CASSPIAGGPGELFF.

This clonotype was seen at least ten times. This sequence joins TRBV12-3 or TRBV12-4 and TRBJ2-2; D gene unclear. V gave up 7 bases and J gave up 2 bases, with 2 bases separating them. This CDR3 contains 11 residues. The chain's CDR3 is CASTNTGELFF. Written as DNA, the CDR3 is TGTGCCAGCACTAACACCGGGGAGCTGTTTTTT.

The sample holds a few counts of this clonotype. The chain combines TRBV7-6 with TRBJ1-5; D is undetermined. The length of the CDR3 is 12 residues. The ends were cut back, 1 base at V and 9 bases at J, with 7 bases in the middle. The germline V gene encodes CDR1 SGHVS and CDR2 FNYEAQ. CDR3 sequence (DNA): TGTGCCAGCAGCTTAGGGGAGCGGCCCCAGCATTTT. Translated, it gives CASSLGERPQHF.

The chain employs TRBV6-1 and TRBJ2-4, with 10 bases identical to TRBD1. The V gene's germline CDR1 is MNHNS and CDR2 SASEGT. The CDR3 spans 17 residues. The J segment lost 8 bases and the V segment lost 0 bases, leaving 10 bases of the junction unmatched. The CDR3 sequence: CASSEARDRGFGDIQYF. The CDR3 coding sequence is TGTGCCAGCAGTGAAGCCCGGGACAGGGGCTTTGGGGACATTCAGTACTTC.

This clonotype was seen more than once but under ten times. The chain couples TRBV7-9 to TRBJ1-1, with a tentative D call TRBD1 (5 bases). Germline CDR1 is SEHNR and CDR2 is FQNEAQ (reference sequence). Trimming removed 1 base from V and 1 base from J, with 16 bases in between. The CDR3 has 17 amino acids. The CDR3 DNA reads TGTGCCAGCAGCTTAGGGTGGGGCGACGGAGGGAACACTGAAGCTTTCTTT. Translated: CASSLGWGDGGNTEAFF. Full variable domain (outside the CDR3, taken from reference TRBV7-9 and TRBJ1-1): DTGVSQNPRHKITKRGQNVTFRCDPISEHNRLYWYRQTLGQGPEFLTYFQNEAQLEKSRLLSDRFSAERPKGSFSTLEIQRTEQGDSAMYLCASSLGWGDGGNTEAFFGQGTRLTVV.

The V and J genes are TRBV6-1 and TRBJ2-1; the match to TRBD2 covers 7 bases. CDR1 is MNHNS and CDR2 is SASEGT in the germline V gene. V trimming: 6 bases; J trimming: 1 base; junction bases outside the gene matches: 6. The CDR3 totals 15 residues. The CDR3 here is CASSLSGLSYNEQFF. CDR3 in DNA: TGTGCCAGCAGCCTTAGCGGGCTTTCCTACAATGAGCAGTTCTTC.

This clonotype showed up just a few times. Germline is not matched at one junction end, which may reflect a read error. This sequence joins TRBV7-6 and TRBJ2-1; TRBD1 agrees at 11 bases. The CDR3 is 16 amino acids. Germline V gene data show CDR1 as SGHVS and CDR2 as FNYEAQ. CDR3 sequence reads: CTSTLIPGQGGNEQFF. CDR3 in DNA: TGTACCAGCACCCTAATTCCGGGACAGGGGGGCAATGAGCAGTTCTTC.